These 23 T cell receptor beta chains were sequenced from one sample in a study of T cell changes during pregnancy in multiple sclerosis. The method was immunoSEQ multiplex PCR; TCRdb's version includes in-frame clones alone and lacks a portion of them. Among about 40,000 clones listed, just over 90% were seen once. The specimen was CD4+ T cells from peripheral blood mononuclear cells, collected in the third trimester of pregnancy. The receptors stem from a female donor with multiple sclerosis, enrolled in a pregnancy study.

The CDR3, as DNA: TGTGCCAGCAGTCAAGACAGGGGCTCGACAGATACGCAGTATTTT. It specifies CASSQDRGSTDTQYF. The chain carries TRBV7-2 and TRBJ2-3; 8 nucleotides agree with TRBD1. The CDR3 runs 15 residues. The V and J ends lost 6 bases and 3 bases, in that order; junction bases with no gene match: 8. Germline V lookup: CDR1 SGHTA, CDR2 FQGNSA.

This clone was seen only once. V usage is TRBV5-5 and J usage is TRBJ1-3, with no clear D. The CDR3 is made up of 15 amino acids. Per germline, CDR1 SGHKS and CDR2 YYEKEE (reference sequence). V was trimmed by 0 bases and J by 1 base, leaving 8 bases between them. CDR3 in DNA: TGTGCCAGCAGCTTGGAATCGGGATCTGGAAACACCATATATTTT. As protein: CASSLESGSGNTIYF.

The chain combines TRBV4-2 with TRBJ2-7; 9 bases fit TRBD1. J lost 5 bases, V lost 3 bases, and 5 bases had no gene match. The CDR3 consists of 14 residues. The germline V gene has CDR1 LGHNA and CDR2 YNFKEQ. CDR3 region: CASSQPGQGHEQYF. In DNA form, the CDR3 reads TGTGCCAGCAGCCAGCCGGGACAGGGCCACGAGCAGTACTTC.

DNA of the CDR3: TGTGCCAGCAGCTCCCCGACTAGCGGAGGCACAGATACGCAGTATTTT. This gives the protein CASSSPTSGGTDTQYF. The V call is TRBV9, the J call TRBJ2-3, with 9 positions matching TRBD2. Trimming removed 4 bases from V and 1 base from J; junction bases left unmatched: 7. Germline V gives CDR1 SGDLS, CDR2 YYNGEE. This CDR3 is 16 amino acids long. Looking up the rest from reference TRBV9 and TRBJ2-3 gives the full variable domain: DSGVTQTPKHLITATGQRVTLRCSPRSGDLSVYWYQQSLDQGLQFLIQYYNGEERAKGNILERFSAQQFPDLHSELNLSSLELGDSALYFCASSSPTSGGTDTQYFGPGTRLTVL.

The J gene is TRBJ1-1, the V gene TRBV25-1, with D perhaps matching TRBD1 (6 bases). The CDR3 length is 15 residues. Between the trimmed V and J ends, which lost 6 bases and 1 base, there was a span of 15 bases. CDR1 is MGHDK and CDR2 is SYGVNS in the germline V gene. CDR3 amino acids: CASRETGVENTEAFF. CDR3 DNA sequence: TGTGCCAGCAGAGAGACAGGTGTTGAGAACACTGAAGCTTTCTTT.

V and J are TRBV28 and TRBJ1-1; the D gene is possibly TRBD1 (6 bases). The CDR3 is 15 residues long. The ends were cut back, 3 bases at V and 0 bases at J, with 11 bases in the middle. CDR1 MDHEN and CDR2 SYDVKM come from the germline V gene. CDR3 residues: CASSFVTGMNTEAFF. The CDR3 nucleotides are TGTGCCAGCAGTTTTGTGACAGGCATGAACACTGAAGCTTTCTTT.

The genes are TRBV4-2 and TRBJ2-2; 7 nucleotides align to TRBD2. Germline values: CDR1 LGHNA, CDR2 YNFKEQ. The CDR3 has 16 residues. The J segment lost 4 bases and the V segment lost 0 bases, leaving 5 bases of the junction unmatched. The CDR3 region is CASSQDRGVSTGELFF. The CDR3 nucleotides are TGTGCCAGCAGCCAAGATCGGGGGGTGAGCACCGGGGAGCTGTTTTTT.

The rearrangement joins TRBV5-4 to TRBJ2-1, with TRBD2 matching over 11 bases. Germline CDR1 and CDR2: SGHNT and YYREEE (reference sequence). The CDR3 is 16 amino acids. V was clipped by 2 bases and J by 7 bases; unmatched bases: 8. CDR3 coding DNA: TGTGCCAGCAGCTTTGATAGCGGGGGGGCCGGGAATGAGCAGTTCTTC. Protein sequence: CASSFDSGGAGNEQFF. The full variable domain, completed using reference TRBV5-4 and TRBJ2-1, is ETGVTQSPTHLIKTRGQQVTLRCSSQSGHNTVSWYQQALGQGPQFIFQYYREEENGRGNFPPRFSGLQFPNYSSELNVNALELDDSALYLCASSFDSGGAGNEQFFGPGTRLTVL.

The V call is TRBV11-2, the J call TRBJ2-1, with 11 bases fitting TRBD2. The germline gives CDR1 SGHAT, CDR2 FQNNGV. CDR3 size: 15 residues. With 6 bases clipped from V and 2 bases from J, the junction kept 3 bases outside the gene matches. The DNA of the CDR3 is TGTGCCAGCAGTTCTAGCGGGAGGCCCTACAATGAGCAGTTCTTC. It codes for CASSSSGRPYNEQFF. Using reference TRBV11-2 and TRBJ2-1 for the parts outside the CDR3, the full variable domain is EAGVAQSPRYKIIEKRQSVAFWCNPISGHATLYWYQQILGQGPKLLIQFQNNGVVDDSQLPKDRFSAERLKGVDSTLKIQPAKLEDSAVYLCASSSSGRPYNEQFFGPGTRLTVL.

V is TRBV7-9 and J is TRBJ1-2; D may be TRBD1 (5 bases). Trimming shortened V by 0 bases and J by 7 bases, and 12 bases separated the two germline ends. The CDR3 runs 14 residues. The germline gives CDR1 SEHNR, CDR2 FQNEAQ (reference sequence). The CDR3, as DNA: TGTGCCAGCAGCTTAGCGGCCTTCGACAGTGGCTACACCTTC. Translation gives CASSLAAFDSGYTF.

V is TRBV7-2 and J is TRBJ2-7, with D unresolved. Trimming pared 1 base from V and 7 bases from J, leaving 23 bases between. This CDR3 contains 17 residues. Germline CDR1 reads SGHTA; CDR2 reads FQGNSA. CDR3 protein: CASSLDVGRNDWVEQYF. In DNA, the CDR3 is TGTGCCAGCAGCTTAGACGTTGGCAGGAATGATTGGGTAGAGCAGTACTTC. The variable domain in full, with the rest retrieved from reference TRBV7-2 and TRBJ2-7, is GAGVSQSPSNKVTEKGKDVELRCDPISGHTALYWYRQSLGQGLEFLIYFQGNSAPDKSGLPSDRFSAERTGGSVSTLTIQRTQQEDSAVYLCASSLDVGRNDWVEQYFGPGTRLTVT.

This chain links TRBV7-3 with TRBJ2-3; no clear D gene. From germline, CDR1 is SGHTA and CDR2 FQGTGA. V was trimmed by 5 bases and J by 5 bases, leaving 8 bases between them. The CDR3 contains 12 residues. The CDR3 reads CASSRPGDTQYF. The CDR3 DNA reads as TGTGCCAGCAGCCGCCCGGGAGATACGCAGTATTTT. Together with reference TRBV7-3 and TRBJ2-3, the CDR3 gives the full variable domain: GAGVSQTPSNKVTEKGKYVELRCDPISGHTALYWYRQSLGQGPEFLIYFQGTGAADDSGLPNDRFFAVRPEGSVSTLKIQRTERGDSAVYLCASSRPGDTQYFGPGTRLTVL.

V gene TRBV9 combines with J gene TRBJ2-1; 9 nucleotides line up with TRBD1. V was pared by 3 bases and J by 7 bases, with 8 bases of the junction left unmatched. Germline-derived CDR1 and CDR2 are SGDLS and YYNGEE. This CDR3 is 15 amino acids long. The CDR3 is CASSAGQGLWNEQFF. CDR3 sequence (DNA): TGTGCCAGCAGCGCCGGACAGGGGTTGTGGAATGAGCAGTTCTTC. The full variable domain, rest sourced from reference TRBV9 and TRBJ2-1, is DSGVTQTPKHLITATGQRVTLRCSPRSGDLSVYWYQQSLDQGLQFLIQYYNGEERAKGNILERFSAQQFPDLHSELNLSSLELGDSALYFCASSAGQGLWNEQFFGPGTRLTVL.

The rearrangement joins TRBV4-3 to TRBJ1-1; D is undetermined. The CDR3 is 12 amino acids. V was clipped by 0 bases and J by 5 bases, with 4 bases between them. Germline V lookup: CDR1 LGHNA, CDR2 YSLEER. For the CDR3, the DNA is TGCGCCAGCAGCCAAGATAGAACTGAAGCTTTCTTT. Its translation is CASSQDRTEAFF.

The chain has TRBV11-2 and TRBJ2-1; D unresolved. Per germline, CDR1 SGHAT and CDR2 FQNNGV. The V end was cut by 3 bases, the J end by 3 bases, with 6 bases between. The CDR3 has 13 residues. CDR3 coding DNA: TGTGCCAGCAGCTTCAACAACTACAATGAGCAGTTCTTC. Residues: CASSFNNYNEQFF.

As DNA, the CDR3 is TGTGCCAGCAGCTTATTCGGAGGGAGCGAGACCCAGTACTTC. Translating it yields CASSLFGGSETQYF. This sequence joins TRBV7-2 and TRBJ2-5; TRBD2 is a possible D gene (6 bases). There are 14 residues in the CDR3. CDR1 SGHTA and CDR2 FQGNSA come from the germline V gene. V was cut by 2 bases and J by 5 bases, with 12 bases left in between.

This clone has just one count. The V call is TRBV5-1, the J call TRBJ1-3, with 11 bases that match TRBD1. The germline CDR1 and CDR2 sequences are SGHRS and YFSETQ. CDR3 length: 16 amino acids. V lost 3 bases and J lost 4; bases outside the gene matches: 6. The CDR3 protein is CASSSGTGGTGNTIYF. In DNA form, the CDR3 reads TGCGCCAGCAGCTCTGGGACAGGGGGAACGGGAAACACCATATATTTT.

The chain has TRBV5-1 and TRBJ2-7, with 8 bases matching TRBD2. This CDR3 has 16 amino acids. Germline trimming cut 4 bases from V and 4 bases from J; bases unmatched to any gene: 13. Germline lookup yields CDR1 SGHRS and CDR2 YFSETQ. The CDR3 protein is CASSARGLAGNYEQYF. Written as DNA, the CDR3 is TGCGCCAGCAGCGCTCGGGGGCTAGCGGGCAATTACGAGCAGTACTTC.

The chain employs TRBV10-3 and TRBJ2-5; unclear D gene. The V end lost 3 bases, the J end lost 2 bases, and 7 bases lay between the germline ends. CDR1 is ENHRY, CDR2 SYGVKD, per germline. The CDR3 is made up of 13 amino acids. For the CDR3, the DNA is TGTGCCATCAGTGACAGGATACAAGAGACCCAGTACTTC. Translated, it gives CAISDRIQETQYF.

The rearrangement uses TRBV19 and TRBJ2-7; 9 positions agree with TRBD1. The CDR3 covers 16 residues. Germline values: CDR1 LNHDA, CDR2 SQIVND (reference sequence). With 3 bases clipped from V and 7 bases from J, the junction kept 13 bases outside the gene matches. This CDR3 reads CASSIVGQGGLGEQYF. In nucleotides, the CDR3 is TGTGCCAGTAGTATCGTGGGACAGGGTGGGTTGGGAGAGCAGTACTTC.

The genes are TRBV5-1 and TRBJ2-1; 15 nucleotides align to TRBD2. The germline V gene has CDR1 SGHRS and CDR2 YFSETQ. The V segment lost 4 bases and the J segment 3 bases; nucleotides outside the gene matches: 5. This CDR3 has 17 amino acids. DNA for the CDR3: TGCGCCAGCAGCACGGGACTAGCGGGGGGACGCTACAATGAGCAGTTCTTC. Its translation: CASSTGLAGGRYNEQFF.

The J gene is TRBJ2-5, the V gene TRBV7-2, with D possibly TRBD2 on 5 matching bases. The CDR3 extends over 14 amino acids. V lost 4 bases and J lost 5, with 14 bases in between. The V gene's germline CDR1 is SGHTA and CDR2 FQGNSA. CDR3 protein: CASSSLRDLETQYF. DNA of the CDR3: TGTGCCAGCAGCTCACTACGGGATCTGGAGACCCAGTACTTC. Filled out from reference TRBV7-2 and TRBJ2-5, the complete variable domain reads GAGVSQSPSNKVTEKGKDVELRCDPISGHTALYWYRQSLGQGLEFLIYFQGNSAPDKSGLPSDRFSAERTGGSVSTLTIQRTQQEDSAVYLCASSSLRDLETQYFGPGTRLLVL.

The CDR3: CASSIGLSVKTTNEKLFF. The CDR3 nucleotides are TGTGCCAGTAGTATAGGCTTGAGTGTTAAGACAACTAATGAAAAACTGTTTTTT. V gene TRBV19 combines with J gene TRBJ1-4; no clear D gene. The CDR3 has 18 amino acids. The germline V and J ends were trimmed by 1 base and 0 bases, with 15 bases remaining between them. Germline CDR1 is LNHDA and CDR2 is SQIVND (reference sequence).